These T cell receptor beta chains were read from a single sample in a study of T cells after posttransplantation cyclophosphamide. The method was immunoSEQ multiplex PCR; TCRdb's version includes in-frame clones alone and lacks a portion of them. The sample yields about 7,300 clones, 91% seen once. Sequences were obtained from CD4+ T cells sorted from blood. The receptors originated from a woman aged 45-65 years in good health and a related stem cell transplant donor. Both conserved end residues are part of each CDR3. The D gene is left open where the match is weak.

d_call j_call v_call cdr3_aa
TRBD2 TRBJ2-3 TRBV5-1 CASSPMGLAGPSTDTQYF
. TRBJ1-1 TRBV5-4 CASSLDSYTEAFF
. TRBJ1-2 TRBV14 CASSQTWEGGNYGYTF
. TRBJ1-2 TRBV5-1 CASSFATEYGYTF
TRBD1 TRBJ2-7 TRBV19 CASSTGTGPGSYEQYF
TRBD1 TRBJ1-2 TRBV4-1 CASSHDRGVGGYTF
. TRBJ1-1 TRBV7-9 CASSLAGQGYEAFF
TRBD1 TRBJ1-6 TRBV14 CASSSGTAYNSPLHF
. TRBJ2-2 TRBV5-6 CASSLGHSNTGELFF
TRBD2 TRBJ2-2 TRBV19 CASSIVPGLAGVKTGELFF
. TRBJ1-1 TRBV28 CASSLQGWVNTEAFF
. TRBJ1-1 TRBV5-1 CASSFPGNLNTEAFF
. TRBJ1-1 TRBV28 CASSSTPSGAFF
. TRBJ2-5 TRBV5-1 CASSLAAGAYETQYF
. TRBJ2-7 TRBV5-1 CASSVGARGYEQYF
TRBD2 TRBJ2-1 TRBV5-1 CASSLPSGRRGEQFF
TRBD2 TRBJ2-1 TRBV7-2 CASSLTSGWNEQFF
TRBD1 TRBJ2-7 TRBV5-8 CASSLSGTGSSEQYF
TRBD2 TRBJ2-7 TRBV29-1 CSVATSGIFYEQYF
TRBD2 TRBJ2-7 TRBV6-5 CASGGTRKGEQYF
. TRBJ1-3 TRBV11-2 CASSLGEGYGNTIYF
TRBD2 TRBJ2-7 TRBV5-1 CASSVGTSGDKRDEQYF
. TRBJ1-3 TRBV7-9 CASSSSGSWNTIYF
. TRBJ1-2 TRBV11-2 CASSSPTTIYGYTF
. TRBJ2-1 TRBV7-7 CASSQGDNEQFF
. TRBJ1-1 TRBV5-4 CASSLVGGGEAFF
TRBD1 TRBJ2-5 TRBV19 CASSMRQGAQETQYF
. TRBJ2-1 TRBV5-1 CASSPGRDYNEQFF
. TRBJ1-5 TRBV2 CASSETGINQPQHF
TRBD1 TRBJ1-6 TRBV19 CASSFLQGRGRNSPLHF
TRBD1 TRBJ2-1 TRBV29-1 CSANPGGHEQFF
. TRBJ2-1 TRBV9 CASSVSTGEYNEQFF
. TRBJ1-5 TRBV2 CASTTASQPQHF
TRBD2 TRBJ2-7 TRBV7-9 CASSLEGTGGSYEQYF
. TRBJ2-3 TRBV6-6 CASSSLDTQYF
TRBD1 TRBJ1-3 TRBV5-4 CASSRDRDSGNTIYF
. TRBJ1-4 TRBV28 CASSPPSRGWEKLFF
TRBD2 TRBJ2-3 TRBV5-1 CASSFGTRLTDTQYF
. TRBJ1-1 TRBV19 CASSTSTGFMNTEAFF
. TRBJ1-4 TRBV2 CASSVGGVAEKLFF
. TRBJ2-1 TRBV6-5 CASTPPEGSNEQFF
TRBD2 TRBJ2-7 TRBV7-2 CASSLGRTRVYEQYF
. TRBJ1-1 TRBV5-4 CASSLFVGGNTEAFF
. TRBJ2-3 TRBV10-1 CASSELTDTQYF
. TRBJ1-1 TRBV9 CASSESVSAEAFF
TRBD2 TRBJ2-3 TRBV5-4 CASSLGGSGSTDTQYF
. TRBJ1-1 TRBV10-2 CASRNSAGRTEAFF
TRBD1 TRBJ1-1 TRBV10-2 CASRAGTGNTEAFF
. TRBJ1-1 TRBV11-3 CASSQGPDTLRTEAFF
TRBD2 TRBJ2-5 TRBV4-1 CASSQGLSSGGSQETQYF
. TRBJ1-2 TRBV12-5 CASGFTNYGYTF
TRBD1 TRBJ1-1 TRBV28 CASSTDRVTGTEAFF
. TRBJ2-2 TRBV29-1 CSVHSGLGELFF
. TRBJ1-1 TRBV7-6 CASRGLGGTEAFF
TRBD2 TRBJ2-7 TRBV28 CASSSSIAGASSYEQYF